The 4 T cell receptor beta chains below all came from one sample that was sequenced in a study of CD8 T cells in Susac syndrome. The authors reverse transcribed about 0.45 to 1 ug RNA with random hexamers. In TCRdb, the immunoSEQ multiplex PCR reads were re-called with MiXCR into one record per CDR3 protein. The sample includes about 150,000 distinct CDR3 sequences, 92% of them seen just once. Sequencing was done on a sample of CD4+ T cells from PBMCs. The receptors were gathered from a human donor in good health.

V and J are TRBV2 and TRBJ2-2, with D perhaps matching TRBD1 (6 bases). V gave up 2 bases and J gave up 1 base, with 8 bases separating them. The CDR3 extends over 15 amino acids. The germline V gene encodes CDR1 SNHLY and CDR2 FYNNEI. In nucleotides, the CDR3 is TGTGCCAGCAGTGAACAGGGGCAGAACACCGGGGAGCTGTTTTTT. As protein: CASSEQGQNTGELFF.

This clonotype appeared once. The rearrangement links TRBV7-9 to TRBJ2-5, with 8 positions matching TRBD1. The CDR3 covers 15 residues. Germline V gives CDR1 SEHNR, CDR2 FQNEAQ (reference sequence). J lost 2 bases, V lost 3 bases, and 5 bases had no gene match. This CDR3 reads CASSFTGGLQETQYF. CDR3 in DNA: TGTGCCAGCAGCTTTACAGGGGGTCTTCAAGAGACCCAGTACTTC.

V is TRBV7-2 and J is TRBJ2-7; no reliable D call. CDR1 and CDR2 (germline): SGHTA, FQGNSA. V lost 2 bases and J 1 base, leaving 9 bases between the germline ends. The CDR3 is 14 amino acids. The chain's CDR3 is CASSLHGQSYEQYF. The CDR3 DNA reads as TGTGCCAGCAGCTTACATGGCCAATCCTACGAGCAGTACTTC.

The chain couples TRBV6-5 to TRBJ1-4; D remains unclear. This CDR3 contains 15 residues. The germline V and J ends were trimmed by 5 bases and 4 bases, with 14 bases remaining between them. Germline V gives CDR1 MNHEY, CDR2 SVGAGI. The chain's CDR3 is CASSRGPGFNEKLFF. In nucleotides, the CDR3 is TGTGCCAGCAGTCGAGGGCCAGGTTTTAATGAAAAACTGTTTTTT.